These 25 T cell receptor beta chains came from one sample sequenced in a study of blood T cell repertoires in COVID-19. Only in-frame clones appear in the TCRdb table, and some are missing; sequencing was by immunoSEQ multiplex PCR. The sample has some 500,000 clones, more than 75% seen once. The sequenced material came from PBMCs or T cells enriched from blood (not recorded which). The origin of the receptors is a woman in her thirties or forties who had recovered from COVID-19.

The table lists this clone with a few counts. The chain has TRBV7-9 and TRBJ2-7; D remains ambiguous. Germline V lookup: CDR1 SEHNR, CDR2 FQNEAQ (reference sequence). The CDR3 runs 11 residues. The V and J ends lost 5 bases and 3 bases respectively, with 5 bases between them. The CDR3 region is CASSPSYEQYF. CDR3 bases: TGTGCCAGCAGCCCGAGCTACGAGCAGTACTTC.

The chain joins TRBV3-1 (or the pseudogene TRBV3-2) to TRBJ2-1, with 8 bases identical to TRBD1. J gave up 8 bases and V 5 bases, and 8 bases lay outside the gene matches. The CDR3 runs 14 residues. Germline V CDR1 and CDR2: LGHDT, YNNKEL (reference sequence). The CDR3 DNA follows: TGTGCCAGCAGCTATAGGACAGGGTTCGATGAGCAGTTCTTC. Encoded protein: CASSYRTGFDEQFF.

The chain links TRBV15 to TRBJ1-2, with unresolved D. CDR1 and CDR2 from the germline V gene are LNHNV and YYDKDF (reference sequence). The CDR3 totals 14 residues. The V end lost 0 bases, the J end lost 6 bases, and 11 bases lay between the germline ends. CDR3 region: CATSRDAGSDGYTF. As DNA, the CDR3 is TGTGCCACCAGCAGAGATGCGGGGTCCGATGGCTACACCTTC.

This clone is a singleton in its sample. The V call is TRBV5-4, the J call TRBJ2-2; TRBD1 agrees at 9 bases. There are 16 residues in the CDR3. J gave up 2 bases and V 3 bases, and 5 bases lay outside the gene matches. CDR1 is SGHNT, CDR2 YYREEE, per germline (reference sequence). Here the CDR3 DNA reads TGTGCCAGCAGCTACCCGGGACAGGGCAACACCGGGGAGCTGTTTTTT. It translates to CASSYPGQGNTGELFF.

Comments on this clone: Other DNA sequences within the sample encode an identical CDR3. The rearrangement links TRBV18 to TRBJ1-1; D may be TRBD1 (5 bases). This CDR3 has 14 amino acids. V gave up 3 bases and J gave up 2 bases, with 10 bases separating them. From germline, CDR1 is KGHSH and CDR2 LQKENI. The CDR3 DNA sequence: TGTGCCAGCTCACCTACGACAGCTAACACTGAAGCTTTCTTT. This encodes CASSPTTANTEAFF.

J is TRBJ2-1 and V is TRBV10-3, with 10 bases lining up with TRBD1. Germline V lookup: CDR1 ENHRY, CDR2 SYGVKD. The ends lost 4 bases at V and 7 bases at J; junction bases unmatched: 10. This CDR3 contains 16 residues. CDR3 in DNA: TGTGCCATCAGTGGGTCCGGGACAGGGGATTGGAATGAGCAGTTCTTC. It specifies CAISGSGTGDWNEQFF.

This clone was seen a few times. Other DNA sequences in the sample encode the same CDR3. The chain is built from TRBV30 and TRBJ1-5; no reliable D call. Trimming pared 2 bases from V and 1 base from J, leaving 6 bases between. Germline V gene data show CDR1 as GTSNPN and CDR2 as SVGIG (reference sequence). The CDR3 is made up of 13 amino acids. In DNA, the CDR3 is TGTGCCTGGAGTAAATCGAGCAATCAGCCCCAGCATTTT. It yields the protein CAWSKSSNQPQHF.

The chain combines TRBV7-2 with TRBJ2-1; D is uncertain. The germline CDR1 and CDR2 sequences are SGHTA and FQGNSA. The CDR3 is 15 amino acids. V was pared by 3 bases and J by 5 bases, with 14 bases between. The CDR3 sequence is CASSFGPFDHNEQFF. The CDR3 bases are TGTGCCAGCAGCTTTGGGCCTTTCGACCACAATGAGCAGTTCTTC.

V and J are TRBV19 and TRBJ2-1, with 7 bases fitting TRBD2. Germline lookup yields CDR1 LNHDA and CDR2 SQIVND (reference sequence). This CDR3 has 16 residues. V lost 3 bases to trimming and J lost 7 bases; unmatched junction nucleotides: 12. The CDR3 spells CASSMAGALKGNEQFF. In DNA, the CDR3 is TGTGCCAGTAGTATGGCGGGAGCGTTGAAGGGGAATGAGCAGTTCTTC.

The chain combines TRBV10-3 with TRBJ1-1; D unclear. Trimming cost V 10 bases and J 0 bases, with 18 bases left between them. CDR1 and CDR2 from the germline V gene are ENHRY and SYGVKD. The CDR3 sequence is 15 residues long. Here the CDR3 DNA reads TGTGCCACCGAGGCGAACCCTCCCATGAACACTGAAGCTTTCTTT. Translation: CATEANPPMNTEAFF.

The chain is built from TRBV29-1 and TRBJ2-2; a weak D match, TRBD1 (6 bases). Germline loops: CDR1 SQVTM, CDR2 ANQGSEA. Trimming shortened V by 7 bases and J by 6 bases, and 21 bases separated the two germline ends. The CDR3 is 15 residues long. This CDR3 is CSGLRQVSRPGELFF. The CDR3, as DNA: TGCAGCGGCTTGAGACAGGTATCACGGCCCGGGGAGCTGTTTTTT.

The chain links TRBV2 to TRBJ2-4; D unresolved. V gave up 4 bases and J gave up 9 bases, with 10 bases separating them. CDR3 length: 12 residues. CDR1 and CDR2 from the germline V gene are SNHLY and FYNNEI. The CDR3 sequence is CASSGSGGIQYF. The CDR3 DNA reads as TGTGCCAGCAGTGGCTCTGGCGGCATTCAGTACTTC. The entire variable domain, with the rest obtained from reference TRBV2 and TRBJ2-4, is as follows: EPEVTQTPSHQVTQMGQEVILRCVPISNHLYFYWYRQILGQKVEFLVSFYNNEISEKSEIFDDQFSVERPDGSNFTLKIRSTKLEDSAMYFCASSGSGGIQYFGAGTRLSVL.

The rearrangement joins TRBV7-9 to TRBJ1-1; D remains unclear. The CDR3 consists of 13 residues. Per the germline V gene, CDR1 is SEHNR and CDR2 is FQNEAQ (reference sequence). Trimming shortened V by 4 bases and J by 11 bases, and 17 bases separated the two germline ends. The CDR3 region has the DNA TGTGCCAGCAGCTATACAGCGGAACTGGGGGCTTTCTTT. Residues: CASSYTAELGAFF.

The chain couples TRBV5-1 to TRBJ2-2; 8 bases are a match to TRBD1. V was clipped by 2 bases and J by 6 bases; unmatched bases: 6. This CDR3 comprises 15 residues. The germline CDR1 and CDR2 sequences are SGHRS and YFSETQ. The CDR3 coding sequence is TGCGCCAGCAGCTTCGACGACAGGGGAGCCGGGGAGCTGTTTTTT. Its protein is CASSFDDRGAGELFF.

The chain is built from TRBV4-3 and TRBJ2-2; 14 bases agree with TRBD2. The CDR3 has 16 amino acids. V shed 3 bases and J 7 bases; nucleotides not matched to a gene: 4. CDR1 and CDR2 (germline): LGHNA, YSLEER. The DNA for the CDR3 is TGCGCCAGCAGCCAGGGACTAGCGGGAGATGTCGGGGAGCTGTTTTTT. This translates into CASSQGLAGDVGELFF.

CDR3 in amino acids: CASSFGTGAWEGYTF. In nucleotides, the CDR3 is TGTGCCAGCAGTTTTGGGACAGGGGCTTGGGAAGGCTACACCTTC. V and J are TRBV28 and TRBJ1-2; 10 nucleotides agree with TRBD1. The CDR3 consists of 15 residues. Looked up from germline, CDR1 is MDHEN and CDR2 is SYDVKM. J lost 8 bases, V lost 3 bases, and 9 bases had no gene match.

The V and J genes are TRBV28 and TRBJ1-6; tentative D call: TRBD1 (5 bases). Germline assignment: CDR1 MDHEN and CDR2 SYDVKM. The CDR3 extends over 15 amino acids. Trimming removed 7 bases from V and 8 bases from J, with 18 bases in between. The CDR3 sequence: CASTQGKGRYSPLHF. CDR3 coding DNA: TGTGCCAGCACCCAAGGGAAGGGGCGTTATTCACCCCTCCACTTT. Drawing the rest from reference TRBV28 and TRBJ1-6, the complete variable domain is DVKVTQSSRYLVKRTGEKVFLECVQDMDHENMFWYRQDPGLGLRLIYFSYDVKMKEKGDIPEGYSVSREKKERFSLILESASTNQTSMYLCASTQGKGRYSPLHFGNGTRLTVT.

This chain uses TRBV5-6 with TRBJ2-2; TRBD1 agrees at 9 bases. After removal of 4 bases from V and 4 bases from J, the junction contained 2 bases not matched to a gene. The germline gives CDR1 SGHDT, CDR2 YYEEEE. The CDR3 is made up of 14 amino acids. CDR3 in DNA: TGTGCCAGCAGCGGACAGGGGCGCACCGGGGAGCTGTTTTTT. Protein: CASSGQGRTGELFF.

This clone was seen just once. The rearrangement uses TRBV3-1 (or the pseudogene TRBV3-2) and TRBJ2-4, with D possibly being TRBD2 (6 bases). The V gene lost 2 bases and the J gene lost 3 bases, with 20 bases spanning the gap. CDR1 is LGHDT, CDR2 YNNKEL, per germline (reference sequence). The CDR3 contains 18 residues. CDR3 residues: CASSQLLWRERGKNIQYF. CDR3 bases: TGTGCCAGCAGCCAACTACTCTGGAGGGAGAGGGGCAAAAACATTCAGTACTTC.

This chain uses TRBV12-5 with TRBJ2-1; 8 positions match TRBD2. The CDR3 is made up of 16 amino acids. Germline CDR1 LGHNT, CDR2 FRNRAP. V was clipped by 1 base and J by 3 bases; unmatched bases: 5. CDR3 loop: CASGLAGLAGYNEQFF. CDR3 sequence (DNA): TGTGCTAGTGGTTTGGCCGGGCTAGCGGGCTACAATGAGCAGTTCTTC.

The rearrangement links TRBV6-2 or TRBV6-3 to TRBJ2-3; 10 bases match TRBD2. CDR1 and CDR2 from the germline V gene are MNHEY and SVGEGT. The CDR3 is made up of 19 amino acids. The V and J ends lost 0 bases and 1 base, in that order; junction bases with no gene match: 10. The CDR3 bases are TGTGCCAGCAGTTACTCGATCCAACTCGGGACTAGCGGCACAGATACGCAGTATTTT. It translates to CASSYSIQLGTSGTDTQYF.

This clone was seen just once. CDR3 nucleotides: TGCGCCAGCAGTGAGTCTCCGGGAACAACAGATACGCAGTATTTT. Translation: CASSESPGTTDTQYF. V gene TRBV10-1 combines with J gene TRBJ2-3, with D possibly TRBD2 on 5 matching bases. This CDR3 spans 15 amino acids. Trimming pared 0 bases from V and 3 bases from J, leaving 10 bases between. Germline V gene lookup returns CDR1 WNHNN and CDR2 SYGVQD (reference sequence).

The CDR3 here is CAWSGAPNTGELFF. CDR3 coding DNA: TGTGCCTGGAGTGGGGCCCCGAACACCGGGGAGCTGTTTTTT. V usage is TRBV30 and J usage is TRBJ2-2; D gene ambiguous. Germline V lookup: CDR1 GTSNPN, CDR2 SVGIG (reference sequence). The CDR3 covers 14 residues. Trimming stripped 1 base from V and 0 bases from J, with 6 bases between.

This chain uses TRBV11-3 with TRBJ2-7, with a possible D match to TRBD2 (6 bases). V was pared by 5 bases and J by 3 bases, with 14 bases between. Germline V gene data show CDR1 as SGHNT and CDR2 as YENEEA. This CDR3 has 14 amino acids. The CDR3, as DNA: TGTGCCAGCAGCCCAGCGGGTACAGACTACGAGCAGTACTTC. Amino acids: CASSPAGTDYEQYF.

The chain joins TRBV27 to TRBJ1-1; D uncertain. Germline V gene lookup returns CDR1 MNHEY and CDR2 SMNVEV (reference sequence). The CDR3 length is 16 residues. V was cut by 6 bases and J by 2 bases, with 19 bases left in between. CDR3 bases: TGTGCCAGCAGCCCCATGTGGGGTCGGGGAAACACTGAAGCTTTCTTT. Its protein product is CASSPMWGRGNTEAFF.